This is a list of T cell receptor beta chains from one sample in a study of blood T cell repertoires in COVID-19. TCRdb's copy holds only in-frame clones and misses some; the assay was immunoSEQ multiplex PCR. Here the sample spans hundreds of thousands of clones, approximately 91% being singletons. Sequencing was done on a sample of peripheral blood. The source of these receptors is a woman aged 45-60 years with COVID-19, enrolled during active disease. Each CDR3 is given with its conserved first and last residue. Each record gives: J gene, V gene, D gene, clone size, CDR3 DNA, CDR3 protein. A D gene is named only where the DNA matches it firmly. Size is omitted from some rows. Given values are once, few, many or a class for expanded clones.

>TRBJ1-6|TRBV30|-|once
TGTGCCTGGAGGGGCGGACAGAATAATTCACCCCTCCACTTT
CAWRGGQNNSPLHF
>TRBJ2-2|TRBV7-9|TRBD1|-
TGTGCCAGCAGACTCCGGGACAGCGTGAACACCGGGGAGCTGTTTTTT
CASRLRDSVNTGELFF
>TRBJ1-2|TRBV3-1/TRBV3-2|-|once
TGTGCCAGCAGCCAAGTCGGGGGGAGCGGGGGCTACACCTTC
CASSQVGGSGGYTF
>TRBJ1-1|TRBV6-2/TRBV6-3|TRBD1|-
TGTGCCAGCAGACCTCAGGGGGCTCGTACTGAAGCTTTCTTT
CASRPQGARTEAFF
>TRBJ2-7|TRBV30|-|-
TGTGCCTGGAGGAAACAGCTTTCCTACGAGCAGTACTTC
CAWRKQLSYEQYF
>TRBJ1-1|TRBV3-1/TRBV3-2|-|-
TGTGCCAGCAGCCAAGGGAACCGGAGGACTGAAGCTTTCTTT
CASSQGNRRTEAFF
>TRBJ1-1|TRBV5-1|-|-
TGCGCCAGCAACCCCGGCGGGGGCGTAGCTGAAGCTTTCTTT
CASNPGGGVAEAFF
>TRBJ2-1|TRBV19|-|-
TGTGCCATAGCACCGGCTCCGGGGAATGAGCAGTTCTTC
CAIAPAPGNEQFF
>TRBJ2-3|TRBV19|-|-
TGTGCCAGTAGTAGGCAACAGGGAATTGGAACAGATACGCAGTATTTT
CASSRQQGIGTDTQYF
>TRBJ1-1|TRBV6-5|-|-
TGTGCCAGCACCCCGGTCCGGGGTTACACTGAAGCTTTCTTT
CASTPVRGYTEAFF
>TRBJ2-2|TRBV19|-|-
TGTGCCAGTAGTATAGGGGGGACAAACGGGGAGCTGTTTTTT
CASSIGGTNGELFF
>TRBJ2-1|TRBV7-8|TRBD2|-
TGTGCCAGCAGCTTAGCGGGGGGACTAGACTCCTACAATGAGCAGTTCTTC
CASSLAGGLDSYNEQFF
>TRBJ2-5|TRBV5-6|-|-
TGTGCCAGCAGCTTGGTCTCCGGAGTCGGGGAGACCCAGTACTTC
CASSLVSGVGETQYF
>TRBJ1-1|TRBV13|-|-
TGTGCCAGCAGCCCTCAGGGGCGGTTGAACACTGAAGCTTTCTTT
CASSPQGRLNTEAFF
>TRBJ2-1|TRBV24-1|TRBD1|once
TGTGCCACCAGGTCCAGGGGGAATGAGCAGTTCTTC
CATRSRGNEQFF
>TRBJ2-2|TRBV7-3|-|-
TGTGCCAGCAGCTCGGGGACTAACACCGGGGAGCTGTTTTTT
CASSSGTNTGELFF
>TRBJ2-1|TRBV5-1|TRBD2|-
TGCGCCAGCAGCTTGCAGGCTAGCGGATACAATGAGCAGTTCTTC
CASSLQASGYNEQFF
>TRBJ1-1|TRBV4-1|-|once
TGCGCCAGCAGCTCCAGGGCGGGGACTGAAGCTTTCTTT
CASSSRAGTEAFF
>TRBJ1-1|TRBV6-5|-|few
TGTGCCAGCAGTTACTCCAGGATGAACACTGAAGCTTTCTTT
CASSYSRMNTEAFF
>TRBJ2-1|TRBV7-2|-|-
TGTGCCAGCAGCCCTAGCGATGAGCAGTTCTTC
CASSPSDEQFF